The 10 T cell receptor beta chains presented below share a single source sample, sequenced in a study of blood T cell repertoires in COVID-19. Libraries were prepared by immunoSEQ multiplex PCR; TCRdb keeps only in-frame clonotypes and omits some of them. The sample holds a few hundred thousand clones; roughly 84% are singletons and the top ten take 3% to 4.5%. Sequencing was done on a sample of peripheral blood. These receptors all stem from a woman of 80 years or more with acute or convalescent COVID-19.

This chain joins TRBV25-1 and TRBJ1-2; D ambiguous. This CDR3 is built from 14 residues. Germline loops: CDR1 MGHDK, CDR2 SYGVNS. Trimming shortened V by 3 bases and J by 6 bases, and 14 bases separated the two germline ends. CDR3 loop: CASSDALAAHGYTF. CDR3 sequence (DNA): TGTGCCAGCAGTGACGCTCTGGCGGCCCATGGCTACACCTTC.

The J gene is TRBJ1-6, the V gene TRBV28, with unresolved D. The CDR3 runs to 12 residues. Germline CDR1 MDHEN, CDR2 SYDVKM. V lost 7 bases and J 11 bases, leaving 12 bases between the germline ends. DNA for the CDR3: TGTGCCAGCAAGCGGGAGAGTGCACCCCTCCACTTT. Translation gives CASKRESAPLHF.

The gene calls are TRBV7-8 and TRBJ1-2; D is perhaps TRBD1 (5 bases). The V end lost 1 base, the J end lost 4 bases, and 19 bases lay between the germline ends. CDR1 SGHVS and CDR2 FQNEAQ come from the germline V gene. The CDR3 loop spans 17 amino acids. The CDR3 loop reads CASSLEGLSTSPYGYTF. In DNA, the CDR3 is TGTGCCAGCAGCTTAGAGGGGCTCTCGACGTCCCCCTATGGCTACACCTTC.

This clone was recorded once. The V and J genes are TRBV7-3 and TRBJ1-6, with D possibly being TRBD1 (6 bases). The V end lost 5 bases, the J end lost 7 bases, and 9 bases lay between the germline ends. Looked up from germline, CDR1 is SGHTA and CDR2 is FQGTGA. The CDR3 extends over 13 amino acids. The CDR3 region has the DNA TGTGCCAGCAGCCAAGACAGGAATTCACCCCTCCACTTT. It encodes CASSQDRNSPLHF.

This chain joins TRBV11-2 and TRBJ1-2; D ambiguous. Germline V gene sequence: CDR1 SGHAT, CDR2 FQNNGV. The CDR3 has 14 amino acids. Between the trimmed V and J ends, which lost 5 bases and 6 bases, there was a span of 16 bases. CDR3 amino acids: CASSSRSLSDGYTF. DNA for the CDR3: TGTGCCAGCAGCAGCCGGTCCCTGAGCGATGGCTACACCTTC.

The genes are TRBV19 and TRBJ2-5; 9 positions agree with TRBD2. This CDR3 has 15 residues. The V and J ends lost 1 base and 4 bases, in that order; junction bases with no gene match: 4. Germline V gives CDR1 LNHDA, CDR2 SQIVND (reference sequence). The CDR3, as DNA: TGTGCCAGTAGTATAGCAGCGGGGGGCGGAGAGACCCAGTACTTC. It is translated as CASSIAAGGGETQYF.

V and J are TRBV19 and TRBJ2-3; TRBD2 matches at 10 bases. The CDR3 totals 17 residues. V gave up 10 bases and J gave up 0 bases; unmatched junction bases: 13. CDR1 and CDR2 (germline): LNHDA, SQIVND (reference sequence). The CDR3 loop is CAISLGSGGPSTDTQYF. The CDR3 nucleotides are TGTGCCATTTCCCTGGGTAGCGGGGGGCCAAGCACAGATACGCAGTATTTT.

This chain connects TRBV30 to TRBJ2-3; TRBD1 is a possible D gene (5 bases). The CDR3 runs 12 residues. In germline, CDR1 is GTSNPN, CDR2 SVGIG (reference sequence). The V and J ends lost 3 bases and 4 bases respectively, with 8 bases between them. The CDR3 coding sequence is TGTGCCTGGAGAGAAGGGGCAGATACGCAGTATTTT. It specifies CAWREGADTQYF. Looking up the rest from reference TRBV30 and TRBJ2-3 gives the full variable domain: SQTIHQWPATLVQPVGSPLSLECTVEGTSNPNLYWYRQAAGRGLQLLFYSVGIGQISSEVPQNLSASRPQDRQFILSSKKLLLSDSGFYLCAWREGADTQYFGPGTRLTVL.

This chain uses TRBV6-6 with TRBJ1-3; no definite D call. The germline CDR1 and CDR2 sequences are MNHNY and SVGAGI (reference sequence). This CDR3 is 15 amino acids long. V shed 2 bases and J shed 1 base, with 9 bases lying between them. CDR3 DNA: TGTGCCAGCAGTTACCCCGGGGAATCTGGAAACACCATATATTTT. This sequence encodes CASSYPGESGNTIYF.

The rearrangement uses TRBV18 and TRBJ2-3; the D is unclear. The germline V and J ends were trimmed by 4 bases and 0 bases, with 8 bases remaining between them. This CDR3 contains 14 residues. Germline CDR1 is KGHSH and CDR2 is LQKENI. The DNA of the CDR3 is TGTGCCAGCTCACGGGCAGGAAGCACAGATACGCAGTATTTT. Residues: CASSRAGSTDTQYF.